In this sample, the clone carrying this TCR beta chain turned up once. Its antigen is unidentified. Both 60 Vbeta primers and 13 Jbeta primers went into the PCR. Measured with immunoSEQ multiplex PCR; TCRdb has only the in-frame clones, and not every one. The profile shows 25,000 to 30,000 clones, roughly 68% of them singletons. This specimen belongs to a study of cytomegalovirus exposure and HLA in healthy donors. V lost 1 base, J lost 2 bases, and 6 bases lay in between. The CDR3 consists of 15 residues. Germline CDR1 and CDR2: SGHTA and FQGNSA. Findings and caveats of the study: There were reportedly fewer N-insertions in an Asian-associated ancestry cluster than the roughly 700-donor mean, in a later analysis.

The chain recombines TRBV7-2 with TRBJ2-6; D not certain. This receptor was taken from a woman aged 50 to 60 in good health and CMV-seronegative. The source material was PBMCs. CDR3 bases: TGTGCCAGCAGCTTAGGAGCTGCTGGGGCCAACGTCCTGACTTTC. It encodes CASSLGAAGANVLTF.